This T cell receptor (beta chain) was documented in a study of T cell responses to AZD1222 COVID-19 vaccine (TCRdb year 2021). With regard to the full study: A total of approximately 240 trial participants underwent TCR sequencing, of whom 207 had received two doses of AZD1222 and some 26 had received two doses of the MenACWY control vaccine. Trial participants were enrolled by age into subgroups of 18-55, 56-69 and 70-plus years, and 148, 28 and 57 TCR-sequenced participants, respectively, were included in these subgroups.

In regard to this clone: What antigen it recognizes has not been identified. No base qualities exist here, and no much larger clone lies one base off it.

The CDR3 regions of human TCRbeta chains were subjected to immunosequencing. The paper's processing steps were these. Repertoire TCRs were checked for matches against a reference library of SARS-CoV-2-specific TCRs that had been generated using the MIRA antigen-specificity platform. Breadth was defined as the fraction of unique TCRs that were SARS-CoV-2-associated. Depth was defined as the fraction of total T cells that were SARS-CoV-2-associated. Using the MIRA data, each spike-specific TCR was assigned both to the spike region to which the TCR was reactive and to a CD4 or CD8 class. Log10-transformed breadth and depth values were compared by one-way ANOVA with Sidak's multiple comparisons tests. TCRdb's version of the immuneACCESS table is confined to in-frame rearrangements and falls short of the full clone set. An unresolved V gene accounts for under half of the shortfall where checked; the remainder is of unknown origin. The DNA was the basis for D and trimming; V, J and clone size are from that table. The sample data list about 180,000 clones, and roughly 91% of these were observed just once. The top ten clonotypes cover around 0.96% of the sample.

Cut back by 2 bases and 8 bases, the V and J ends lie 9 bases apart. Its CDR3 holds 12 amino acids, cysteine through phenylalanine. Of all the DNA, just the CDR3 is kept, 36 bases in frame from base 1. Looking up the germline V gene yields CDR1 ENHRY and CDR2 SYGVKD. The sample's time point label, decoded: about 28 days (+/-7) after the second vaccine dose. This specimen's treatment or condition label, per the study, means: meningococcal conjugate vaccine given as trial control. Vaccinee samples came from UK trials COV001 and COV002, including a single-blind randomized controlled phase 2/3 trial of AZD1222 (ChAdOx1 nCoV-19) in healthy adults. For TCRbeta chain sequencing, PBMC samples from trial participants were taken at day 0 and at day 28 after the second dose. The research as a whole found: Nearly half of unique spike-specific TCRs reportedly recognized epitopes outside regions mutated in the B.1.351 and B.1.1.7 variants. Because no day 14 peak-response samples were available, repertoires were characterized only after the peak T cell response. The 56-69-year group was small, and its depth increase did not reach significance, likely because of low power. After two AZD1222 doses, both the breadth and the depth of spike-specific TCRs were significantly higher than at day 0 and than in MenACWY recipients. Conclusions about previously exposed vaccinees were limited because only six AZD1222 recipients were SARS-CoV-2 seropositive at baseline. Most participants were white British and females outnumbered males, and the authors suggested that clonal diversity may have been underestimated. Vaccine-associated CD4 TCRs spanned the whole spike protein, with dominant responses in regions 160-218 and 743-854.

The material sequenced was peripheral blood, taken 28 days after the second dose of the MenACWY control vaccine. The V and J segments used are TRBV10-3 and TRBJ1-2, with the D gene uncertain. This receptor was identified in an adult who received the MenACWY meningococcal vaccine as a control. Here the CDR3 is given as CAISEANLGYTF. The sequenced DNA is TGTGCCATCAGTGAGGCTAACCTCGGCTACACCTTC.